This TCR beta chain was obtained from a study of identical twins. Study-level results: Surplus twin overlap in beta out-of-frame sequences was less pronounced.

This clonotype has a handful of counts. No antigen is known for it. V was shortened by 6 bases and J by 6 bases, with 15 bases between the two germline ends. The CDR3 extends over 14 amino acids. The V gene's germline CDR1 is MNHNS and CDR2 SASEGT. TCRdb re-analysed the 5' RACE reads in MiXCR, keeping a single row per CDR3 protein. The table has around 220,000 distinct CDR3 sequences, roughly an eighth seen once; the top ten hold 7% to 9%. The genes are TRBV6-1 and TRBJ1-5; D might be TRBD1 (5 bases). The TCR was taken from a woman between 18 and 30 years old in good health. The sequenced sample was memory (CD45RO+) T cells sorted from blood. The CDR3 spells CASRSQGIGQPQHF. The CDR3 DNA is TGTGCCAGCAGAAGTCAGGGAATCGGTCAGCCCCAGCATTTT.